Listed below are T cell receptor beta chains from one sample, sequenced in a study of graft-versus-host responses after intestinal transplantation. Measured with immunoSEQ multiplex PCR; TCRdb has only the in-frame clones, and not every one. The repertoire consists of 75,000 to 100,000 clones, with approximately 90% occurring once and the leading ten covering more than 15%. The sequenced sample was PBMCs, obtained roughly 450 days after intestinal transplant. The receptors originated from a human patient who received an intestinal transplant, so some T cells may come from the graft donor. Each CDR3 is given without its conserved first and last residue. Fields, in order: J gene, clone size, V gene, CDR3 protein. The size entry is marked missing in some rows and otherwise reads once, few, many or a size class.

TRBJ1-4 - TRBV19 ASYGLTNEKLF
TRBJ1-1 - TRBV2 ASSEPGLRTEAF
TRBJ2-2 - TRBV4-1 ASSYGTGGTGELF
TRBJ1-2 - TRBV19 ASSGSGDYGYT
TRBJ2-7 - TRBV4-1 ASSQGSAGPTYEQY
TRBJ2-7 once TRBV10-3 AISGQGATYEQY
TRBJ2-3 - TRBV5-4 ASSFNVGGEFTDTQY
TRBJ2-7 - TRBV7-3 ASSFGPGGFNEQY
TRBJ2-7 - TRBV10-3 AISSVEEAGGYEQY
TRBJ2-3 - TRBV6-5 ASGLTRITDTQY
TRBJ1-5 - TRBV6-6 ASNPRGQGFFQPQH
TRBJ2-5 - TRBV9 ASSVGRVGQETQY
TRBJ2-7 - TRBV6-1 ASSEAGYEQY
TRBJ2-5 - TRBV5-6 ASSLLETQY
TRBJ2-7 - TRBV6-5 ASSERGGTVGQY
TRBJ2-7 few TRBV9 ASSEGTGDEQY
TRBJ2-3 - TRBV2 ASSQTSGLGADTQY
TRBJ1-5 - TRBV6-4 ASSDSDRTGDQPQH
TRBJ2-7 - TRBV5-1 ASSLGGGSQWTYEQY
TRBJ1-1 - TRBV2 ASSEQGGNTEAF
TRBJ2-5 - TRBV29-1 SVERVESLEETQY
TRBJ1-1 - TRBV6-6 ASTIGLAFLAF
TRBJ2-5 - TRBV5-1 ASSFLGRGAQETQY
TRBJ2-3 - TRBV19 ASSIGIGPDTQY
TRBJ1-2 few TRBV7-3 ASSLQGQNINYGYT
TRBJ2-5 - TRBV6-5 ASSNEGKSGTQY
TRBJ1-2 - TRBV6-4 ASSARPGTNYGYT
TRBJ2-3 - TRBV7-3 ASSPFAGLTDTQY
TRBJ2-3 - TRBV5-1 ASSGTTDTQY
TRBJ2-7 - TRBV10-3 AIKVSGGYEQY
TRBJ2-7 - TRBV7-9 ASSLGDTNPGEQY